The clone carrying this T cell receptor (beta chain) appeared many times. Its target is unknown. Germline loops: CDR1 DFQATT, CDR2 SNEGSKA (reference sequence). J gave up 4 bases and V 5 bases, and 7 bases lay outside the gene matches. The CDR3 has 14 amino acids. The sample is drawn from a study of blood T cells in healthy people across ages. PCR was performed a second time for about 6 to 12 cycles using a sample-barcoded 5' primer and a J-beta primer mix. Per sample, CDR3-containing paired-end reads numbered at least 3 million. TCRdb called the 5' RACE reads again in MiXCR, with one record for every CDR3 protein. The table has 1.5 million to 2 million distinct CDR3 sequences, 28% seen once. Findings and limits, study-wide: Calculation of diversity from one million T cells yielded estimates considered to be underestimates. Older age coincided with a roughly linear decline in TCR beta diversity per million T cells.

Input material: blood. The V call is TRBV20-1, the J call TRBJ2-7, with TRBD2 identical over 11 bases. The origin of this receptor is a woman aged 25 to 39 in good health. The CDR3 sequence is CSAGRTSGGYEQYF. CDR3 sequence (DNA): TGCAGTGCTGGGAGAACTAGCGGGGGTTACGAGCAGTACTTC.